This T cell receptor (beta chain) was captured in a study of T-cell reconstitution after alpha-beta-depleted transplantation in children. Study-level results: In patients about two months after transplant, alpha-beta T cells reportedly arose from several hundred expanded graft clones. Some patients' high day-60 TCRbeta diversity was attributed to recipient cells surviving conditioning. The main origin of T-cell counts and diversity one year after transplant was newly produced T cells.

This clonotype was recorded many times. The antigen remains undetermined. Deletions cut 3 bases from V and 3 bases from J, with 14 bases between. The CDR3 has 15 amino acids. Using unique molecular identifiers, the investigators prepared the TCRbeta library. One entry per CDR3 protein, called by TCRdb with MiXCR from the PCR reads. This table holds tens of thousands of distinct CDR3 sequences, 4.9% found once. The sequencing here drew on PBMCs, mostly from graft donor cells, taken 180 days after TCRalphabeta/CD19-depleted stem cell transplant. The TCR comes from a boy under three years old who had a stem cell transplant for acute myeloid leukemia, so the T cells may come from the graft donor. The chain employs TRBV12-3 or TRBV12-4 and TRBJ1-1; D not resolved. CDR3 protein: CASSFEWNGDTEAFF. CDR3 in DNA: TGTGCCAGCAGTTTTGAGTGGAATGGTGACACTGAAGCTTTCTTT.